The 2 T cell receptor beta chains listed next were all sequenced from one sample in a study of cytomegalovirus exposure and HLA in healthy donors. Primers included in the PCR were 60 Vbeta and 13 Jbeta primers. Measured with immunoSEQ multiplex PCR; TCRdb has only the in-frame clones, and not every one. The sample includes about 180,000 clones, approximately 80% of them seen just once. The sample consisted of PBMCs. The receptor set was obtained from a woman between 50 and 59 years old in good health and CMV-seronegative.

CDR3 amino acids: CATSRPTDRVGYTF. CDR3 in DNA: TGTGCCACCAGCAGGCCCACGGACAGGGTTGGCTACACCTTC. The chain carries TRBV15 and TRBJ1-2; 8 bases fit TRBD1. V was pared by 3 bases and J by 7 bases, with 7 bases of the junction left unmatched. The CDR3 consists of 14 residues. Germline-derived CDR1 and CDR2 are LNHNV and YYDKDF (reference sequence).

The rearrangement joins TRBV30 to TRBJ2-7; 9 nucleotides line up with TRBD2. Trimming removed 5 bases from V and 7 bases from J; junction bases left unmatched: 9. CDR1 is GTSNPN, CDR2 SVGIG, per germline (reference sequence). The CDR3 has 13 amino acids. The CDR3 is CAWELAGVGEQYF. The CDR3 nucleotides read TGTGCCTGGGAGTTAGCGGGAGTTGGTGAGCAGTACTTC.